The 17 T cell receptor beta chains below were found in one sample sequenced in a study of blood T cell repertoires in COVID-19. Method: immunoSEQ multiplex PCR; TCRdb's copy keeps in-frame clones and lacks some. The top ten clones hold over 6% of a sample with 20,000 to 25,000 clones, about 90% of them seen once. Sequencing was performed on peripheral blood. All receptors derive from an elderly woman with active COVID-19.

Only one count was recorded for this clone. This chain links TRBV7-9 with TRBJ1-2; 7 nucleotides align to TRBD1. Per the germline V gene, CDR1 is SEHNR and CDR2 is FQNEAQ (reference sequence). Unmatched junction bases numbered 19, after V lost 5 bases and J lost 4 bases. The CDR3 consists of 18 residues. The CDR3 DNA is TGTGCCAGCAGCCCGGGGCGGGGACAGACTTCTTGGGGCTATGGCTACACCTTC. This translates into CASSPGRGQTSWGYGYTF.

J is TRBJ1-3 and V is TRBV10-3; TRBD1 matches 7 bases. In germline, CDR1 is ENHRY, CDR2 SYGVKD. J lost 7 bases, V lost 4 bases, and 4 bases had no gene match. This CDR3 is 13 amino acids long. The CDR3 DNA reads TGTGCCATCAGTGCTCCAGGGGGGAACACCATATATTTT. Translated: CAISAPGGNTIYF.

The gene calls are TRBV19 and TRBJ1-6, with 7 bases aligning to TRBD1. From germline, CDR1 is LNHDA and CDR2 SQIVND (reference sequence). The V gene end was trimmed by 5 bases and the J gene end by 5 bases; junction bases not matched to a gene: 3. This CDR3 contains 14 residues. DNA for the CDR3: TGTGCCAGTAGTGGGACAGTCAATAATTCACCCCTCCACTTT. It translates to CASSGTVNNSPLHF.

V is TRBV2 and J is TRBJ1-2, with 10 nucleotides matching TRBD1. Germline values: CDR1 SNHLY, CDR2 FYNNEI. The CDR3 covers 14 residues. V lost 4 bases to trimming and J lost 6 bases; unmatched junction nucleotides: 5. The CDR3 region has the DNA TGTGCCAGCAGTGGGACAGGGGGAGAGAATGGCTACACCTTC. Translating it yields CASSGTGGENGYTF. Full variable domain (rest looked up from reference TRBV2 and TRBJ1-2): EPEVTQTPSHQVTQMGQEVILRCVPISNHLYFYWYRQILGQKVEFLVSFYNNEISEKSEIFDDQFSVERPDGSNFTLKIRSTKLEDSAMYFCASSGTGGENGYTFGSGTRLTVV.

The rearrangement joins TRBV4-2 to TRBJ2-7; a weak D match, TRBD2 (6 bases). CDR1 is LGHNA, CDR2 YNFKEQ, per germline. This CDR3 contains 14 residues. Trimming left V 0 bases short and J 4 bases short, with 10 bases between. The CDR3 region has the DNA TGTGCCAGCAGCCAAGAAGTACTAGCTTACGAGCAGTACTTC. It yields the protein CASSQEVLAYEQYF.

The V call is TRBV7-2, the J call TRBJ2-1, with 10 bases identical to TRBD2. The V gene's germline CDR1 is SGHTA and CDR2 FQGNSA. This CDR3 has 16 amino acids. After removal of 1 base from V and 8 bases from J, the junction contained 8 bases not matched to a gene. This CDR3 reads CASSLGASGGVDEQFF. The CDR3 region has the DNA TGTGCCAGCAGCTTAGGGGCTAGCGGGGGTGTCGATGAGCAGTTCTTC.

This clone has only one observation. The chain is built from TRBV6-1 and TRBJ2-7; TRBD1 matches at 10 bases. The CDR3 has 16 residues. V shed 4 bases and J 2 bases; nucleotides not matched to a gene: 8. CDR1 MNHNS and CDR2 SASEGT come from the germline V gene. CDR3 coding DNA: TGTGCCAGCAGTGGCCGGGACAGGGGTCTAGCCTACGAGCAGTACTTC. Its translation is CASSGRDRGLAYEQYF.

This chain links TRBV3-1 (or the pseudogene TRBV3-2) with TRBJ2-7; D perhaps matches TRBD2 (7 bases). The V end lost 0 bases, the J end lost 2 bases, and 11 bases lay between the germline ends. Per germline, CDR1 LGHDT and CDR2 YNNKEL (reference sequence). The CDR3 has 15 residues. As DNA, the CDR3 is TGTGCCAGCAGCCAAGATTGGCGGGGGCCCTACGAGCAGTACTTC. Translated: CASSQDWRGPYEQYF.

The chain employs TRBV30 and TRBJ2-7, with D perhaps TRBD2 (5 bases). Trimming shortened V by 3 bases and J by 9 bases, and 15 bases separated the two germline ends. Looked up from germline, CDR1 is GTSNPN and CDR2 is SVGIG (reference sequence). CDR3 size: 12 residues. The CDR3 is CAWRAGGIGQYF. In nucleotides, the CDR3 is TGTGCCTGGAGAGCAGGAGGTATAGGGCAGTACTTC. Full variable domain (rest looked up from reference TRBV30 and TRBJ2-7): SQTIHQWPATLVQPVGSPLSLECTVEGTSNPNLYWYRQAAGRGLQLLFYSVGIGQISSEVPQNLSASRPQDRQFILSSKKLLLSDSGFYLCAWRAGGIGQYFGPGTRLTVT.

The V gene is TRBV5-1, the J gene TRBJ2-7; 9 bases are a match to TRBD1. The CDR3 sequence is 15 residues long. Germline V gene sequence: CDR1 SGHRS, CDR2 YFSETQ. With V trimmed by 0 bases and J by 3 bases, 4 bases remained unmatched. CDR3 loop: CASSLAVTGGYEQYF. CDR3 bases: TGCGCCAGCAGCTTGGCGGTGACAGGGGGCTACGAGCAGTACTTC.

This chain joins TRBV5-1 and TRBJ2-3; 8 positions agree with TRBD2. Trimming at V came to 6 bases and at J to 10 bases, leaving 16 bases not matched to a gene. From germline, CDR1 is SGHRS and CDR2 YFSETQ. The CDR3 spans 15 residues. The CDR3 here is CASTPAAGADGAQYF. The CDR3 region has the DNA TGCGCCAGCACCCCGGCAGCGGGAGCCGACGGGGCGCAGTATTTT. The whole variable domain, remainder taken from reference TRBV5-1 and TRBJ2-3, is KAGVTQTPRYLIKTRGQQVTLSCSPISGHRSVSWYQQTPGQGLQFLFEYFSETQRNKGNFPGRFSGRQFSNSRSEMNVSTLELGDSALYLCASTPAAGADGAQYFGPGTRLTVL.

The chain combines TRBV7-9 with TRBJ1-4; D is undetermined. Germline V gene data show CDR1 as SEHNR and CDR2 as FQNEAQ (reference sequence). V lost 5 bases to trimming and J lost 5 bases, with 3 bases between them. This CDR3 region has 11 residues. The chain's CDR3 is CASSLNEKLFF. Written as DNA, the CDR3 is TGTGCCAGCAGCCTCAATGAAAAACTGTTTTTT.

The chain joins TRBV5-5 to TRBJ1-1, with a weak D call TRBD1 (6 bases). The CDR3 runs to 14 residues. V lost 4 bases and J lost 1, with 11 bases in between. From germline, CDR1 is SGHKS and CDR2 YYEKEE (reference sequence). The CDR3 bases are TGTGCCAGCAGCAGGGGACACTCGAACACTGAAGCTTTCTTT. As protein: CASSRGHSNTEAFF.

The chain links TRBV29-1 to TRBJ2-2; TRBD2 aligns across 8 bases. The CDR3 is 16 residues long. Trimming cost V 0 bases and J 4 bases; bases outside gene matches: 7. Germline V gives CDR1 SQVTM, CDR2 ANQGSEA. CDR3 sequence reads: CSVEDRGGPSTGELFF. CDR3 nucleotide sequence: TGCAGCGTTGAAGATCGGGGGGGCCCCAGCACCGGGGAGCTGTTTTTT.

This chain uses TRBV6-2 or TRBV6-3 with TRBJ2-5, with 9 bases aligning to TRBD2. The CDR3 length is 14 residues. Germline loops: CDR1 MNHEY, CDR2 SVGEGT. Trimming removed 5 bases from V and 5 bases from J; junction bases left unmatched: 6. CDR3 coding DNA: TGTGCCAGCAGTCCGATGACTAGCGGTGAGACCCAGTACTTC. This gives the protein CASSPMTSGETQYF.

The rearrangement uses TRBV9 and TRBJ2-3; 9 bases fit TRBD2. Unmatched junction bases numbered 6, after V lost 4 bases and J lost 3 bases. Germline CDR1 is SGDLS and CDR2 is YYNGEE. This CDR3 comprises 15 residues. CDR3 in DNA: TGTGCCAGCAGCCCGAGCGGGGGGTCGACAGATACGCAGTATTTT. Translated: CASSPSGGSTDTQYF. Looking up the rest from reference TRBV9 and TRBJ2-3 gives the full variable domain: DSGVTQTPKHLITATGQRVTLRCSPRSGDLSVYWYQQSLDQGLQFLIQYYNGEERAKGNILERFSAQQFPDLHSELNLSSLELGDSALYFCASSPSGGSTDTQYFGPGTRLTVL.

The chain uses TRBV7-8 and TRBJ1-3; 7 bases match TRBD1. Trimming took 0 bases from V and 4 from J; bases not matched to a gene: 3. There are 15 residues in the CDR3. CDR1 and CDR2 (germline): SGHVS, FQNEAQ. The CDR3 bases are TGTGCCAGCAGCTTAGCGCAGGGGGTCGGAAACACCATATATTTT. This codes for CASSLAQGVGNTIYF.